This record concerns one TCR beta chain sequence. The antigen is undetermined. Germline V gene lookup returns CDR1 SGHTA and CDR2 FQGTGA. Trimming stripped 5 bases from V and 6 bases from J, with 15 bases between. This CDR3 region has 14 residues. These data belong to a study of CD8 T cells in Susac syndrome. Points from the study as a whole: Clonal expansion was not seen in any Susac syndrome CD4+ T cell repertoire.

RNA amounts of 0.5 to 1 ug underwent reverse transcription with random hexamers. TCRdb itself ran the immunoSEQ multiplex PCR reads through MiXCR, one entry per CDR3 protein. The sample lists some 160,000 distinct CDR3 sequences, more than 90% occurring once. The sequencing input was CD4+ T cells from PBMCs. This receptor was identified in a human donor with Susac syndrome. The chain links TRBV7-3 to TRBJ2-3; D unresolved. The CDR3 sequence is CASSPEAPWDTQYF. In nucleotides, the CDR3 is TGTGCCAGCAGCCCCGAGGCCCCATGGGATACGCAGTATTTT.